This T cell receptor beta chain was profiled in a study of blood T cells in healthy people across ages. With 4 bases removed from V and 4 bases from J, the gap between germline ends came to 11 bases. This CDR3 is built from 13 residues. Per the germline V gene, CDR1 is SGHKS and CDR2 is YYEKEE (reference sequence). Ten or more counts support this clonotype. The second PCR ran about 7 to 12 cycles with a sample-barcoded 5' primer and J-beta primers. TCRdb passed the 5' RACE reads through MiXCR, listing each CDR3 protein once. Counted here are some 890,000 distinct CDR3 sequences, approximately 32% occurring once; the ten biggest clones make up roughly a tenth. These data were also reused for a study on T cells of mothers and their children.

Input material: blood. V is TRBV5-5 and J is TRBJ1-2; TRBD1 might be the D (6 bases). This TCR derives from a woman in her thirties or forties in good health. The CDR3: CASSGRTAYGYTF. For the CDR3, the DNA is TGTGCCAGCAGCGGAAGGACAGCCTATGGCTACACCTTC.